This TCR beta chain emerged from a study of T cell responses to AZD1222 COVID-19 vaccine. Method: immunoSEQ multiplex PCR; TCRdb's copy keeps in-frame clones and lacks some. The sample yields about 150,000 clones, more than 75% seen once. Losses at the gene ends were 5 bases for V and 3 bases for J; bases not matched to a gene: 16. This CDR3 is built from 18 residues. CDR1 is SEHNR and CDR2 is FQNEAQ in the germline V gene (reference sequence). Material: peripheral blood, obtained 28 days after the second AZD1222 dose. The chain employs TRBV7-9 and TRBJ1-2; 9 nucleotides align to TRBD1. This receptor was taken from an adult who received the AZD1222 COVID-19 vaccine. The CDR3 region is CASSQRGQGPNRDYGYTF. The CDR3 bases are TGTGCCAGCAGCCAGAGAGGACAGGGGCCAAACAGGGACTATGGCTACACCTTC. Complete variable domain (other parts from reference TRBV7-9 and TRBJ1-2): DTGVSQNPRHKITKRGQNVTFRCDPISEHNRLYWYRQTLGQGPEFLTYFQNEAQLEKSRLLSDRFSAERPKGSFSTLEIQRTEQGDSAMYLCASSQRGQGPNRDYGYTFGSGTRLTVV.